What follows are 2 T cell receptor beta chains derived from one specimen sequenced in a study of identical twins. MiXCR, run by TCRdb on the 5' RACE reads, gives a single entry per CDR3 protein. The sample holds approximately 280,000 distinct CDR3 sequences; under 9% are singletons and the top ten take around 2.1%. This same sample was also taken into another study, of yellow fever vaccine responses in identical twins.

Material for sequencing was memory (CD45RO+) T cells sorted from blood. The receptors were gathered from a woman in her late teens or twenties in good health.

The table lists this clonotype with many counts. This sequence joins TRBV3-1 and TRBJ1-2, with a weak D call TRBD1 (6 bases). This CDR3 comprises 13 residues. Germline CDR1 is LGHDT and CDR2 is YNNKEL (reference sequence). V lost 2 bases, J lost 7 bases, and 11 bases lay in between. The CDR3 loop reads CASSQSGALGYTF. For the CDR3, the DNA is TGTGCCAGCAGCCAATCGGGGGCGCTTGGCTACACCTTC.

This clonotype has ten or more counts. The chain joins TRBV5-1 to TRBJ2-1; a possible D gene is TRBD2 (6 bases). Germline assignment: CDR1 SGHRS and CDR2 YFSETQ. Trimming removed 1 base from V and 0 bases from J, with 11 bases in between. CDR3 length: 16 residues. The CDR3 loop reads CASSLIGAGSYNEQFF. The CDR3 DNA follows: TGCGCCAGCAGCTTGATCGGAGCGGGCTCCTACAATGAGCAGTTCTTC.